This T cell receptor (beta chain) was sequenced in a study of blood T cells in healthy people across ages. Each donor had around 10 milliliters of peripheral blood drawn. This CDR3 spans 14 amino acids. From germline, CDR1 is MNHNY and CDR2 SVGAGI (reference sequence). Trimming pared 2 bases from V and 8 bases from J, leaving 15 bases between. Next came a second PCR, run for about 6 to 12 cycles, which used a sample-barcoded 5' primer along with a J-beta primer mix. Each cDNA molecule carried a tag from a template-switch adaptor that contained 12 random nucleotides. Each single sample gave us at least 2.5 million CDR3-containing paired-end reads. In TCRdb, the 5' RACE reads were re-called with MiXCR into one record per CDR3 protein. Seen here are around 970,000 distinct CDR3 sequences, about 53% observed once, and the top ten hold about 21%. This clonotype has a single count. Its specificity is unknown.

Study-wide results and caveats: Higher naive T cell percentage went strongly together with higher TCR beta diversity.

The clonotype comes from a woman in her fifties or sixties in good health. Sequences were obtained from blood. The chain employs TRBV6-6 and TRBJ1-2; tentative D call: TRBD1 (5 bases). CDR3 residues: CASSYDTGRGGYTF. Written as DNA, the CDR3 is TGTGCCAGCAGTTACGATACGGGACGGGGCGGCTACACCTTC.